This T cell receptor beta chain originates from a study of T-cell reconstitution after alpha-beta-depleted transplantation in children. Points from the study as a whole: From surviving recipient T cells and thymic progenitors came the high day-60 TCRbeta diversity observed in some patients. A year had passed since transplant, and T-cell counts and diversity by then came mostly from newly produced T cells. The origin of alpha-beta T cells about two months after transplant was reportedly several hundred expanded graft clones.

Using unique molecular identifiers, the investigators prepared the TCRbeta library. TCRdb ran MiXCR on the PCR reads and lists one entry per CDR3 protein. The table includes hundreds of thousands of distinct CDR3 sequences, approximately 15% detected once. This clonotype was observed once. Its antigen is unidentified. This CDR3 is built from 16 residues. The V gene end was trimmed by 3 bases and the J gene end by 0 bases; junction bases not matched to a gene: 4. Germline V CDR1 and CDR2: MNHNS, SASEGT. V and J are TRBV6-1 and TRBJ2-3; TRBD2 matches 9 bases. The sequence derives from a male patient aged 5 to 17 who had a stem cell transplant for acute lymphoblastic leukemia, so the T cells may come from the graft donor. The sequenced sample was PBMCs, mostly from graft donor cells, obtained 360 days after TCRalphabeta/CD19-depleted stem cell transplant. The CDR3: CASSDQTSGSTDTQYF. Here the CDR3 DNA reads TGTGCCAGCAGTGACCAGACTAGCGGTAGCACAGATACGCAGTATTTT.